This T cell receptor (beta chain) was documented in a study of blood T cell repertoires in COVID-19. What the recovered Cohort 3 donors had was two negative PCRs, clearance, or symptom resolution. The CDR3 is 12 residues long. The V end was cut by 1 base, the J end by 5 bases, with 5 bases between. Germline V lookup: CDR1 SEHNR, CDR2 FQNEAQ (reference sequence). Per the original data handling: Amplification with reference gene primers provided the estimates of nucleated cell counts. Using immunoSEQ multiplex PCR, the repertoire was profiled, and TCRdb retains in-frame clones only, with some absent. For V, J and clone size, that table is used; D and trimming come from the DNA. The sample includes over 250,000 clones, more than 75% seen only once; the top ten take 5.3%.

The receptor was isolated from a woman in her twenties or thirties who had recovered from COVID-19. Material: PBMCs or T cells enriched from blood (not recorded which). This sequence joins TRBV7-9 and TRBJ2-5; TRBD2 is a possible D gene (5 bases). CDR3 sequence reads: CASSLGRETQYF. The DNA of the CDR3 is TGTGCCAGCAGCTTAGGGAGGGAGACCCAGTACTTC.